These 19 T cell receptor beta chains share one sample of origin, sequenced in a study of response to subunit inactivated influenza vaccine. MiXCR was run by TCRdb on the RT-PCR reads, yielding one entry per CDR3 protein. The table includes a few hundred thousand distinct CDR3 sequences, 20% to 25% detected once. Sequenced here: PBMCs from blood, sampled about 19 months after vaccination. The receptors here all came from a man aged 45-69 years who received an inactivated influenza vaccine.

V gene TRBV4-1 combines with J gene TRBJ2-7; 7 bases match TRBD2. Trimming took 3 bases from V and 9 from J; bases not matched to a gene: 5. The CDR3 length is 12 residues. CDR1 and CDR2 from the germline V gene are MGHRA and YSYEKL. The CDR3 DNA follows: TGCGCCAGCAGCCAGCTCGGGGGGTCGCAGTACTTC. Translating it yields CASSQLGGSQYF.

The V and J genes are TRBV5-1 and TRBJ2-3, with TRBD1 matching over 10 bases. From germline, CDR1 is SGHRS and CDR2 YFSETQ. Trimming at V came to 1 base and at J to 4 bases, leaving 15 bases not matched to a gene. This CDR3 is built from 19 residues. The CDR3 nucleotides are TGCGCCAGCAGCTTGTGGGGGCACTCTGGACAGGGGGGCCCAGATACGCAGTATTTT. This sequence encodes CASSLWGHSGQGGPDTQYF. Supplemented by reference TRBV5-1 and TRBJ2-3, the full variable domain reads KAGVTQTPRYLIKTRGQQVTLSCSPISGHRSVSWYQQTPGQGLQFLFEYFSETQRNKGNFPGRFSGRQFSNSRSEMNVSTLELGDSALYLCASSLWGHSGQGGPDTQYFGPGTRLTVL.

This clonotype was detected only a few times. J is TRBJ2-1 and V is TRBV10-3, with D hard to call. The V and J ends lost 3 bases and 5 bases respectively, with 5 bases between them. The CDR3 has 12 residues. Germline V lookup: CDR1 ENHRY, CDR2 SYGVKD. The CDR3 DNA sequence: TGTGCCATCAGTGACCTGAACAATGAGCAGTTCTTC. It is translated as CAISDLNNEQFF.

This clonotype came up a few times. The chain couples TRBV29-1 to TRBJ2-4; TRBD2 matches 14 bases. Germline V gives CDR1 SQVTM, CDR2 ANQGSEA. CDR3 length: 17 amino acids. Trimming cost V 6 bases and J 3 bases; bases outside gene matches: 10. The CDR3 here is CSVSTSGGAVLKNIQYF. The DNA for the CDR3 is TGCAGCGTCTCGACTAGCGGGGGGGCGGTTCTCAAAAACATTCAGTACTTC.

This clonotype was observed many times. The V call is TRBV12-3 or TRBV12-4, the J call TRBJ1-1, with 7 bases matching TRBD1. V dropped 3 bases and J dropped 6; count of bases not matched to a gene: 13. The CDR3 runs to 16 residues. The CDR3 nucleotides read TGTGCCAGCAGTTTTCGGGCGAACAGGGGCGGCTCTGAAGCTTTCTTT. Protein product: CASSFRANRGGSEAFF.

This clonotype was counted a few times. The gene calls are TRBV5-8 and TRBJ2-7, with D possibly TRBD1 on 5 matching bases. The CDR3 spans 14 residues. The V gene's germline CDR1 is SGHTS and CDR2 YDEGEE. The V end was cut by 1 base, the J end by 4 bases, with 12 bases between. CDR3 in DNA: TGTGCCAGCAGCTTGCCCCATCCAGGGTACGAGCAGTACTTC. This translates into CASSLPHPGYEQYF.

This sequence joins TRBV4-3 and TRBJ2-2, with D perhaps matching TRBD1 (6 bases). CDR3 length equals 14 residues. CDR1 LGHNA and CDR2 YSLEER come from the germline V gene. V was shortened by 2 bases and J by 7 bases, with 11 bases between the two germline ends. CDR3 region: CASSQMGAVGELFF. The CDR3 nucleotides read TGCGCCAGCAGCCAAATGGGGGCGGTCGGGGAGCTGTTTTTT.

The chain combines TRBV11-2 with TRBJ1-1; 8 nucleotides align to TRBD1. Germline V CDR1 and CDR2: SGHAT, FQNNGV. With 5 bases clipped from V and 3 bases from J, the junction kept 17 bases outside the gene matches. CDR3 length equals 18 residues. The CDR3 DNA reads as TGTGCCAGCAGCCACAACCGCAGGGGGCATTCTCGGGACACTGAAGCTTTCTTT. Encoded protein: CASSHNRRGHSRDTEAFF.

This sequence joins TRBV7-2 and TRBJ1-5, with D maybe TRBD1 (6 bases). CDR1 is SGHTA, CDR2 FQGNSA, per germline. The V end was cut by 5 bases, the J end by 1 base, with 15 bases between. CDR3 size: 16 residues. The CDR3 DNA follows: TGTGCCAGCAGCCTAACAGGGAGGAGGAGCAATCAGCCCCAGCATTTT. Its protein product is CASSLTGRRSNQPQHF.

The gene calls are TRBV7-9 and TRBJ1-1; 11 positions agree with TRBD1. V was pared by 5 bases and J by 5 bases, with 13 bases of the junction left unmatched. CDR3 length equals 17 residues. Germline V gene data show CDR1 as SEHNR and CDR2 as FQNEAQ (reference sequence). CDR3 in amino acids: CASSLGQGAPAGTEAFF. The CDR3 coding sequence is TGTGCCAGCAGCCTCGGACAGGGGGCTCCCGCAGGGACTGAAGCTTTCTTT.

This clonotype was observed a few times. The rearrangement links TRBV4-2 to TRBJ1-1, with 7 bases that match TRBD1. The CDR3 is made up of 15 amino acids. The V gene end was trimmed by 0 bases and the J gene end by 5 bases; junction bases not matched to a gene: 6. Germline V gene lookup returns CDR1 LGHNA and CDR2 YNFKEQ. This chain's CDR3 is CASSQERQGGTEAFF. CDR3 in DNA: TGTGCCAGCAGCCAAGAGCGACAGGGTGGTACTGAAGCTTTCTTT.

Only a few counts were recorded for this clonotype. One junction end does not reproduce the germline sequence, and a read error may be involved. As DNA, the CDR3 is TGTGCCAGCAGTCATCGACAGGGAGCCGAAAACATTCAGTACTTC. Amino acids: CASSHRQGAENIQYF. This chain connects TRBV12-3 or TRBV12-4 to TRBJ2-4; TRBD1 matches 7 bases. The CDR3 runs 15 residues.

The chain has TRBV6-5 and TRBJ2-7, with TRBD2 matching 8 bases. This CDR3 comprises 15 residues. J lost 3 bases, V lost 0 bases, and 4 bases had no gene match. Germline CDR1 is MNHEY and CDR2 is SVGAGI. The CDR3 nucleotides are TGTGCCAGCAGTTACTCGCGACGGGGGGGCTACGAGCAGTACTTC. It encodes CASSYSRRGGYEQYF.

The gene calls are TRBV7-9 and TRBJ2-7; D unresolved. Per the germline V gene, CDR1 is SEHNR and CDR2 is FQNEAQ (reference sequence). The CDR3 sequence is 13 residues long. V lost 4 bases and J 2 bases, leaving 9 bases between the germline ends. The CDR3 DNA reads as TGTGCCAGCAGCTCCAAAGACACCTACGAGCAGTACTTC. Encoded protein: CASSSKDTYEQYF.

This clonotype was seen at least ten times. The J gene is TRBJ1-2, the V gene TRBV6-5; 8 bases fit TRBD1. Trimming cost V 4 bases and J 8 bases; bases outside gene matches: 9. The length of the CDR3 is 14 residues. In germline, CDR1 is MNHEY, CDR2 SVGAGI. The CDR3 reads CASSSDRVLRGYTF. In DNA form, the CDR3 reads TGTGCCAGCAGTTCGGACAGGGTGTTACGAGGCTACACCTTC.

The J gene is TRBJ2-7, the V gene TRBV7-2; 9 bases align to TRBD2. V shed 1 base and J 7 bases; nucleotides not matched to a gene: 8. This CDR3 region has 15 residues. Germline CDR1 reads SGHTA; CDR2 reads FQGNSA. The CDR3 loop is CASSLVPSGAGEQYF. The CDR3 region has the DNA TGTGCCAGCAGCTTAGTTCCTAGCGGGGCCGGGGAGCAGTACTTC. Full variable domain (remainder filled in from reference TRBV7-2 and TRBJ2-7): GAGVSQSPSNKVTEKGKDVELRCDPISGHTALYWYRQSLGQGLEFLIYFQGNSAPDKSGLPSDRFSAERTGGSVSTLTIQRTQQEDSAVYLCASSLVPSGAGEQYFGPGTRLTVT.

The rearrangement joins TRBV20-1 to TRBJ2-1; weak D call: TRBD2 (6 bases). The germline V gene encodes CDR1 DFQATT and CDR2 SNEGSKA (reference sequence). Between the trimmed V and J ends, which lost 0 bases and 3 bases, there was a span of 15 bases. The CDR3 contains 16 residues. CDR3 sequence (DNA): TGCAGTGCTAGAGAGACCGGGACTGCCCTCTACAATGAGCAGTTCTTC. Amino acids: CSARETGTALYNEQFF.

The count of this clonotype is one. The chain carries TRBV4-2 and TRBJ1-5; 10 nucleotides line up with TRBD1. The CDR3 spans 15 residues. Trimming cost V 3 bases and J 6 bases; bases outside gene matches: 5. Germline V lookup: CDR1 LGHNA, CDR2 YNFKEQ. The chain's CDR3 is CASSQADRGLQPQHF. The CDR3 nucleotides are TGTGCCAGCAGCCAGGCAGACAGGGGGCTTCAGCCCCAGCATTTT.

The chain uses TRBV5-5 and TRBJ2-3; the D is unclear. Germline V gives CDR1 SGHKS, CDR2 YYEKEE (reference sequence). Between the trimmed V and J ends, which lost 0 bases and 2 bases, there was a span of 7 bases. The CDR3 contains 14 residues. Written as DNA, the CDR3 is TGTGCCAGCAGCTTGGACCGGCCCACAGATACGCAGTATTTT. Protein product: CASSLDRPTDTQYF.